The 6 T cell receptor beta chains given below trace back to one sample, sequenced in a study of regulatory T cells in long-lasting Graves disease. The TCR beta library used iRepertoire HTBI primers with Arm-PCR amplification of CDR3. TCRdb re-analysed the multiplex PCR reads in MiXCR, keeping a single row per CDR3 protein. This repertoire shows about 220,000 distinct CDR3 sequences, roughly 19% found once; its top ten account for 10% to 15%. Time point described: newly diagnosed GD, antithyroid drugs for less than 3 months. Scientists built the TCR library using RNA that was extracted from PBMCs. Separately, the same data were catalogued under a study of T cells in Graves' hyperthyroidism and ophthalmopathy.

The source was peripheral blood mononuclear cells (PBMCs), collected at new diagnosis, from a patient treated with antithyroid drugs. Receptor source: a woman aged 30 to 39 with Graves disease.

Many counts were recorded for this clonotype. The CDR3 loop is CASSWQWGPNTEAFF. CDR3 coding DNA: TGTGCCAGCAGTTGGCAGTGGGGTCCGAACACTGAAGCTTTCTTT. The rearrangement links TRBV12-3 or TRBV12-4 to TRBJ1-1; D unresolved. This CDR3 has 15 amino acids. V was cut by 4 bases and J by 1 base, with 13 bases left in between.

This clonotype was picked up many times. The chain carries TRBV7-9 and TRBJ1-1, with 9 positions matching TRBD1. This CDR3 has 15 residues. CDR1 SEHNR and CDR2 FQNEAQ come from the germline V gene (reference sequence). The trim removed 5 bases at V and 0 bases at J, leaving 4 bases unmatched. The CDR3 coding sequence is TGTGCCAGCAGCCCGAACAGGGGGCTGAACACTGAAGCTTTCTTT. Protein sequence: CASSPNRGLNTEAFF. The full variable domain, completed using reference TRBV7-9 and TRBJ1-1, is DTGVSQNPRHKITKRGQNVTFRCDPISEHNRLYWYRQTLGQGPEFLTYFQNEAQLEKSRLLSDRFSAERPKGSFSTLEIQRTEQGDSAMYLCASSPNRGLNTEAFFGQGTRLTVV.

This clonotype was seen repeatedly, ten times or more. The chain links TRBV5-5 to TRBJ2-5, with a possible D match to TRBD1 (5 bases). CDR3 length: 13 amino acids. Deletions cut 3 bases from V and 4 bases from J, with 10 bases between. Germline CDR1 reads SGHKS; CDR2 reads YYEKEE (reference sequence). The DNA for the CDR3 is TGTGCCAGCAGCTGGGAAGGGGTAGAGACCCAGTACTTC. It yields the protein CASSWEGVETQYF.

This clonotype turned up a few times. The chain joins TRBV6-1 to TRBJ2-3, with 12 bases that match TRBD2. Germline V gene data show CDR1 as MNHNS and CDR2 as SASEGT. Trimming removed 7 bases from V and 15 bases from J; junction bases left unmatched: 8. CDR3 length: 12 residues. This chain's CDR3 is CASTGLAGNCYF. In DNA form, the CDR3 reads TGTGCCAGCACCGGACTAGCGGGAAATTGCTATTTT.

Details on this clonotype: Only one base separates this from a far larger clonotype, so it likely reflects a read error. The CDR3 loop reads CASSSSRRMNTEAFF. CDR3 DNA: TGTGCCAGCAGCAGTTCCAGGCGGATGAACACTGAAGCTTTCTTT. The rearrangement joins TRBV11-3 to TRBJ1-1; D is undetermined. Per the germline V gene, CDR1 is SGHNT and CDR2 is YENEEA. This CDR3 has 15 amino acids. The V end lost 5 bases, the J end lost 0 bases, and 13 bases lay between the germline ends.

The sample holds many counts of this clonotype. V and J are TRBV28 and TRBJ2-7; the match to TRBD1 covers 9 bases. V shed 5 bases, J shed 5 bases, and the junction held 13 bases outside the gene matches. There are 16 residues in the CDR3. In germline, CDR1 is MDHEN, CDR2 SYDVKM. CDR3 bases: TGTGCCAGCAGTACGGGACAGGGAAGGGGGGCTAACGAGCAGTACTTC. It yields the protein CASSTGQGRGANEQYF.